Each of the 22 T cell receptor beta chains below was sequenced from the same sample in a study of OX40 agonist ivuxolimab in advanced cancers. Some clones are missing from TCRdb's copy, which holds only in-frame ones; the method was immunoSEQ multiplex PCR. The repertoire holds 75,000 to 100,000 clones, with approximately 83% as singletons. The sequences come from CD4+ or CD8+ T cells sorted from blood, collected in a trial of the OX40 agonist ivuxolimab. The receptor set was obtained from an adult with an advanced solid tumor such as melanoma, head and neck, liver or kidney cancer.

This rearrangement joins TRBV30 to TRBJ2-3, with unresolved D. Germline assignment: CDR1 GTSNPN and CDR2 SVGIG (reference sequence). The CDR3 covers 13 residues. V dropped 0 bases and J dropped 2 bases, with 6 bases sitting between them. The DNA of the CDR3 is TGTGCCTGGAGTGTAAGGAACACAGATACGCAGTATTTT. Translated, it gives CAWSVRNTDTQYF.

The chain couples TRBV5-6 to TRBJ2-6; D unclear. Trimming shortened V by 6 bases and J by 0 bases, and 7 bases separated the two germline ends. Germline CDR1 is SGHDT and CDR2 is YYEEEE. This CDR3 is built from 14 residues. The CDR3 here is CASTPGSGANVLTF. CDR3 in DNA: TGTGCCAGCACCCCCGGCTCTGGGGCCAACGTCCTGACTTTC.

J is TRBJ2-3 and V is TRBV11-1, with D tentatively TRBD1 or TRBD2 (5 bases each). Trimming shortened V by 5 bases and J by 6 bases, and 15 bases separated the two germline ends. Per germline, CDR1 SGHAT and CDR2 FQDESV (reference sequence). CDR3 length: 14 amino acids. CDR3 loop: CASSQRRGADTQYF. CDR3 in DNA: TGTGCCAGCAGCCAGAGACGGGGCGCGGATACGCAGTATTTT.

This rearrangement joins TRBV27 to TRBJ2-3, with 7 bases matching TRBD1. The CDR3 is 12 residues long. Looked up from germline, CDR1 is MNHEY and CDR2 is SMNVEV (reference sequence). Trimming took 6 bases from V and 9 from J; bases not matched to a gene: 6. The chain's CDR3 is CASSQLRGTQYF. CDR3 nucleotides: TGTGCCAGCAGCCAGCTCAGGGGGACGCAGTATTTT.

This clone occurred once. V and J are TRBV4-1 and TRBJ1-1; 8 positions agree with TRBD1. The CDR3 runs to 17 residues. The V gene's germline CDR1 is MGHRA and CDR2 YSYEKL. Trimming took 3 bases from V and 4 from J; bases not matched to a gene: 13. Here the CDR3 reads CASSHGQGGGKATEAFF. The CDR3, as DNA: TGCGCCAGCAGCCACGGACAGGGTGGGGGAAAGGCCACTGAAGCTTTCTTT.

The gene calls are TRBV28 and TRBJ2-7, with 8 bases identical to TRBD1. Germline V gives CDR1 MDHEN, CDR2 SYDVKM. The CDR3 contains 16 residues. The J segment lost 3 bases and the V segment lost 0 bases, leaving 7 bases of the junction unmatched. The CDR3 region has the DNA TGTGCCAGCAGTTTATGGGCTGGGACAGGAGGCTACGAGCAGTACTTC. Translating gives CASSLWAGTGGYEQYF.

This clone has just one count. V and J are TRBV5-5 and TRBJ1-1; D not certain. The CDR3 totals 16 residues. Trimming pared 0 bases from V and 1 base from J, leaving 13 bases between. Looked up from germline, CDR1 is SGHKS and CDR2 is YYEKEE (reference sequence). In DNA form, the CDR3 reads TGTGCCAGCAGCTTGGCCAAGGGCAAGACGAACACTGAAGCTTTCTTT. Protein: CASSLAKGKTNTEAFF.

This rearrangement joins TRBV11-2 to TRBJ1-4; 10 positions match TRBD1. CDR3 length: 15 residues. Germline trimming cut 5 bases from V and 8 bases from J; bases unmatched to any gene: 8. Germline CDR1 is SGHAT and CDR2 is FQNNGV. The CDR3 loop reads CASSPLGTGDEKLFF. The CDR3, as DNA: TGTGCCAGCAGCCCCCTGGGGACAGGGGACGAAAAACTGTTTTTT.

This sequence joins TRBV19 and TRBJ2-1; D is uncertain. Germline assignment: CDR1 LNHDA and CDR2 SQIVND (reference sequence). Trimming removed 6 bases from V and 6 bases from J, with 9 bases in between. CDR3 size: 12 residues. The CDR3 reads CASSRNVNEQFF. CDR3 DNA sequence: TGTGCCAGTAGCCGAAATGTCAATGAGCAGTTCTTC. Filled out from reference TRBV19 and TRBJ2-1, the complete variable domain reads DGGITQSPKYLFRKEGQNVTLSCEQNLNHDAMYWYRQDPGQGLRLIYYSQIVNDFQKGDIAEGYSVSREKKESFPLTVTSAQKNPTAFYLCASSRNVNEQFFGPGTRLTVL.

CDR3 bases: TGTGCCAGCAGTCAAACAGGGTTGGGCTACACCTTC. It specifies CASSQTGLGYTF. The chain joins TRBV6-5 to TRBJ1-2; a possible D gene is TRBD1 (6 bases). Germline CDR1 and CDR2: MNHEY and SVGAGI. This CDR3 comprises 12 residues. V lost 5 bases and J 8 bases, leaving 12 bases between the germline ends.

This clone was counted only a few times. This chain joins TRBV28 and TRBJ2-3, with D tentatively TRBD1 (6 bases). V was clipped by 5 bases and J by 2 bases, with 20 bases between them. CDR3 length: 17 residues. CDR1 is MDHEN, CDR2 SYDVKM, per germline. The CDR3 nucleotides are TGTGCCAGCAGTCCATCTTTGGGGGCAACTTACACAGATACGCAGTATTTT. This gives the protein CASSPSLGATYTDTQYF.

The DNA of the CDR3 is TGTGCCAGCAGCGTAGGAGCCGGGATCACCTACAATGAGCAGTTCTTC. The encoded protein is CASSVGAGITYNEQFF. The chain is built from TRBV9 and TRBJ2-1, with a tentative D call TRBD2 (5 bases). Trimming removed 0 bases from V and 2 bases from J, with 12 bases in between. The germline CDR1 and CDR2 sequences are SGDLS and YYNGEE. The CDR3 runs to 16 residues. Looking up the rest from reference TRBV9 and TRBJ2-1 gives the full variable domain: DSGVTQTPKHLITATGQRVTLRCSPRSGDLSVYWYQQSLDQGLQFLIQYYNGEERAKGNILERFSAQQFPDLHSELNLSSLELGDSALYFCASSVGAGITYNEQFFGPGTRLTVL.

The J gene is TRBJ2-1, the V gene TRBV19; 8 nucleotides line up with TRBD2. CDR1 and CDR2 (germline): LNHDA, SQIVND (reference sequence). The V and J ends lost 6 bases and 5 bases, in that order; junction bases with no gene match: 6. This CDR3 has 14 amino acids. This CDR3 reads CASRTSEGNNEQFF. CDR3 DNA sequence: TGTGCCAGTAGGACTAGCGAGGGAAACAATGAGCAGTTCTTC.

This clone is a singleton in its sample. This rearrangement joins TRBV9 to TRBJ1-1, with unresolved D. The CDR3 extends over 16 amino acids. The germline gives CDR1 SGDLS, CDR2 YYNGEE. V was clipped by 4 bases and J by 0 bases, with 16 bases between them. The CDR3 DNA follows: TGTGCCAGCAGCTCCAGAGGTGCAGGATTGAACACTGAAGCTTTCTTT. It yields the protein CASSSRGAGLNTEAFF.

Comment on this clone: Other DNA sequences in this sample translate to the same CDR3. This chain connects TRBV18 to TRBJ2-5, with D perhaps TRBD1 (6 bases). The CDR3 loop spans 14 amino acids. Germline V gene lookup returns CDR1 KGHSH and CDR2 LQKENI. V was clipped by 0 bases and J by 2 bases, with 7 bases between them. The CDR3 spells CASSPPGQQETQYF. Written as DNA, the CDR3 is TGTGCCAGCTCACCACCGGGACAACAAGAGACCCAGTACTTC.

This clone was found a few times. The chain uses TRBV11-3 and TRBJ2-2, with 7 bases identical to TRBD1. Trimming took 4 bases from V and 8 from J; bases not matched to a gene: 7. The CDR3 is 14 residues long. From germline, CDR1 is SGHNT and CDR2 YENEEA. The CDR3, as DNA: TGTGCCAGCAGCTCAAACAGGGGAATAGGGGAGCTGTTTTTT. The encoded protein is CASSSNRGIGELFF.

J is TRBJ2-7 and V is TRBV15; 7 bases map to TRBD2. The CDR3 has 16 residues. V lost 0 bases to trimming and J lost 1 base; unmatched junction nucleotides: 6. Per germline, CDR1 LNHNV and CDR2 YYDKDF (reference sequence). For the CDR3, the DNA is TGTGCCACCAGCAGAGATCAATCTAGCGGTTCCTACGAGCAGTACTTC. This encodes CATSRDQSSGSYEQYF.

This clone was picked up one time. V and J are TRBV9 and TRBJ1-3, with a tentative D call TRBD1 (6 bases). Germline CDR1 reads SGDLS; CDR2 reads YYNGEE. Trimming cost V 0 bases and J 0 bases, with 13 bases left between them. This CDR3 contains 17 residues. CDR3 in amino acids: CASSVATGARSGNTIYF. The CDR3 region has the DNA TGTGCCAGCAGCGTAGCTACGGGGGCCCGCTCTGGAAACACCATATATTTT.

This chain joins TRBV7-8 and TRBJ2-7; no clear D gene. Trimming stripped 2 bases from V and 0 bases from J, with 11 bases between. The germline gives CDR1 SGHVS, CDR2 FQNEAQ. This CDR3 is built from 15 residues. The CDR3 region has the DNA TGTGCCAGCAGCTTAAGTGCCCTAGACTCCTACGAGCAGTACTTC. Translated, it gives CASSLSALDSYEQYF.

This chain connects TRBV5-1 to TRBJ1-3; no reliable D call. CDR3 length: 16 residues. Trimming took off 2 bases at V and 3 bases at J, with 15 bases between the two ends. Per the germline V gene, CDR1 is SGHRS and CDR2 is YFSETQ. DNA of the CDR3: TGCGCCAGCAGCTTCCTCGCCAACACCAATGGAAACACCATATATTTT. This gives the protein CASSFLANTNGNTIYF.

The DNA of the CDR3 is TGTGCCAGCAGCTTAGGAGGTGGGGGGTACGAGCAGTACTTC. Its translation is CASSLGGGGYEQYF. The gene calls are TRBV7-3 and TRBJ2-7; perhaps TRBD2 as D (6 bases). V was trimmed by 2 bases and J by 4 bases, leaving 12 bases between them. This CDR3 comprises 14 residues. Per the germline V gene, CDR1 is SGHTA and CDR2 is FQGTGA.

This clone came up a few times. The V call is TRBV19, the J call TRBJ1-1; 9 nucleotides line up with TRBD1. The CDR3 is 14 residues long. The V segment lost 5 bases and the J segment 6 bases; nucleotides outside the gene matches: 7. Germline V gene data show CDR1 as LNHDA and CDR2 as SQIVND (reference sequence). CDR3 in DNA: TGTGCCAGTAGTGAGGGACAGGGAAAAGCTGAAGCTTTCTTT. This encodes CASSEGQGKAEAFF.